Listed below are T cell receptor beta chains from one sample, sequenced in a study of regulatory T cells in long-lasting Graves disease. TCRdb ran MiXCR on the multiplex PCR reads and lists one entry per CDR3 protein. The repertoire holds about 470,000 distinct CDR3 sequences, around a fifth seen once, with more than 6% in the top ten. The material sequenced was peripheral blood mononuclear cells (PBMCs), taken when the disease was refractory, from a patient treated with antithyroid drugs. The receptors stem from a female donor with Graves disease. The CDR3 runs from the conserved cysteine through the conserved F or W. D genes are given only for firm matches. Rows may omit the clone size; those that give it use once, few, many or a size class.

V	J	size	D	DNA	CDR3
TRBV18	TRBJ2-5	few	-	TGTGCCAGCTCACCACTCAACAGGCAAGAGACCCAGTACTTC	CASSPLNRQETQYF
TRBV28	TRBJ2-6	many	TRBD2	TGTGCCAGCAGTTTCCAGATAGCGGGAGGGTTTGGGGCCAACGTCCTGACTTTC	CASSFQIAGGFGANVLTF
TRBV29-1	TRBJ1-2	-	-	TGCAGCGTTCGACACCAGGATCGAGGGGAAGGGGGCTATGGCTACACCTTC	CSVRHQDRGEGGYGYTF
TRBV12-3/TRBV12-4	TRBJ2-1	few	-	TGTGCCAGCAGCCCTGTAACCAATGAGCAGTTCTTC	CASSPVTNEQFF
TRBV3-1	TRBJ2-3	-	TRBD2	TGTGCCAGCAGCCAAGTGGCTAGCGGGGGAACAGATACGCAGTATTTT	CASSQVASGGTDTQYF
TRBV12-3/TRBV12-4	TRBJ2-5	many	-	TGTGCCAGCAGTTTTCAGGGGATCCAAGAGACCCAGTACTTC	CASSFQGIQETQYF
TRBV29-1	TRBJ1-2	-	-	TGCAGCGTACCGATCGGTGGGGTTGGCTACACCTTC	CSVPIGGVGYTF
TRBV19	TRBJ2-5	many	TRBD2	TGTGCCAGTACCACCATGAGCGGGGTAGAAGAGACCCAGTACTTC	CASTTMSGVEETQYF
TRBV19	TRBJ1-1	few	TRBD1	TGTGCCAGTAGTCCGAGGGACAGGGGATACACTGAAGCTTTCTTT	CASSPRDRGYTEAFF
TRBV29-1	TRBJ2-1	-	-	TGCAGCGCCTCTAGCGCTAATGAGCAGTTCTTC	CSASSANEQFF
TRBV7-3	TRBJ2-5	-	TRBD2	TGTGCCAGCAGCCCTAACGGGAGGCTCCAAGAGACCCAGTACTTC	CASSPNGRLQETQYF
TRBV7-9	TRBJ2-2	few	-	TGTGCCAGCAGCTTCGGGACCAAATTCGGGGAGCTGTTTTTT	CASSFGTKFGELFF
TRBV19	TRBJ1-6	few	-	TGTGCCACCAGAGCAACTTCCTATTCACCCCTCCACTTT	CATRATSYSPLHF
TRBV7-2	TRBJ1-6	-	-	TGTGCCAGCAGCACCGGGACAAATTCACCCCTCCACTTT	CASSTGTNSPLHF
TRBV10-3	TRBJ2-3	few	-	TGTGCCATCAGGCAGGAGTCTAGCACAGATACGCAGTATTTT	CAIRQESSTDTQYF
TRBV28	TRBJ2-1	few	TRBD2	TGTGCCAGCAGTTTACGACTAGCGGGGAACAATGAGCAGTTCTTC	CASSLRLAGNNEQFF
TRBV11-2	TRBJ1-6	-	-	TGTGCCAGCAGCCCCCCGGGGGAAAATTCACCCCTCCACTTT	CASSPPGENSPLHF
TRBV12-5	TRBJ2-1	-	-	TGTGCTAGTGGTTTGGGCGGGGCCACCTACAATGAGCAGTTCTTC	CASGLGGATYNEQFF
TRBV7-9	TRBJ2-7	-	TRBD2	TGTGCCAGCAGCTTAGGGGACGGACTAGCGGGAGATCAGTACGAGCAGTACTTC	CASSLGDGLAGDQYEQYF
TRBV20-1	TRBJ2-7	few	-	TGCAGTGCTAGAGAAGACAGTCACTCCTACGAGCAGTACTTC	CSAREDSHSYEQYF
TRBV30	TRBJ2-7	few	-	TGTGCCTGGAGTGCCTCTAGGACACGCCGTTACGAGCAGTACTTC	CAWSASRTRRYEQYF
TRBV5-8	TRBJ2-2	few	-	TGTGCCAGCAGACCAGAGACCGGGGAGCTGTTTTTT	CASRPETGELFF
TRBV20-1	TRBJ1-5	few	-	TGCAGTGCCAGACTCGCGGGGGGATATCATCAGCCCCAGCATTTT	CSARLAGGYHQPQHF
TRBV5-1	TRBJ2-7	many	-	TGCGCCAGCAGCCTTCCCGGGACATCCGAGCAGTACTTC	CASSLPGTSEQYF
TRBV24-1	TRBJ1-5	many	-	TGTGCCACCAGTGATTCTGCAGGGAGTCAGCCCCAGCATTTT	CATSDSAGSQPQHF
TRBV20-1	TRBJ2-1	-	TRBD2	TGCAGTGCTAGAGACTTCTCGACTAGCAACGCCGAGCTCTTC	CSARDFSTSNAELF
TRBV7-2	TRBJ2-7	many	-	TGTGCCAGCAGCTTACGACAGTCTCTCTACGAGCAGTACTTC	CASSLRQSLYEQYF
TRBV30	TRBJ2-1	-	-	TGTGCCTGGGGGGAGAATGAGCAGTTCTTC	CAWGENEQFF
TRBV7-3	TRBJ2-7	few	TRBD2	TGTGCCAGCAGCTCGACTAGCGGGACCTTTCCTGACGAGCAGTACTTC	CASSSTSGTFPDEQYF
TRBV28	TRBJ2-1	-	TRBD2	TGTGCCAGCAGCCACCGGCCTAGCGGGGGGAGGGACAATGAGCAGTTCTTC	CASSHRPSGGRDNEQFF
TRBV20-1	TRBJ2-3	-	-	TGCAGTGCCCTCTCCTGGTCCCCGCGGCGACTAAGCACAGATACGCAGTATTTT	CSALSWSPRRLSTDTQYF
TRBV18	TRBJ1-1	-	-	TGTGCCAGCTCACCAGTCAGGGGCACTGAAGCTTTCTTT	CASSPVRGTEAFF
TRBV2	TRBJ2-7	many	-	TGTGCCAGCAGTGGGGCTGGCGGCGCCTACGAGCAGTACTTC	CASSGAGGAYEQYF
TRBV7-3	TRBJ1-1	-	-	TGTGCCAGCAACAACGGAGGGGCGGACGTTGAAGCTTTCTTT	CASNNGGADVEAFF
TRBV6-4	TRBJ2-1	-	TRBD2	TGTGCCAGCAGCAGACTAGCGGGAGTAGCCAATGAGCAGTTCTTC	CASSRLAGVANEQFF
TRBV28	TRBJ1-1	-	-	TGTACCAGCAGTTTGCAGGACACTGAAGCTTTCTTT	CTSSLQDTEAFF
TRBV6-2/TRBV6-3	TRBJ1-1	many	TRBD1	TGTGCCAGCAGTTACCCGTTGACAGGGATGAACACTGAAGCTTTCTTT	CASSYPLTGMNTEAFF
TRBV7-3	TRBJ2-1	-	TRBD2	TGTGCCAGCAGCTTAAACCCCAGGACTAGCGGGGGTCGGAATGAGCAGTTCTTC	CASSLNPRTSGGRNEQFF
TRBV20-1	TRBJ2-7	-	-	TGCAGTGCTAGCTTCCTCGAAGGGGGGAGCTACGAGCAGTACTTC	CSASFLEGGSYEQYF
TRBV6-2/TRBV6-3	TRBJ2-5	few	-	TGTGCCAGCAGTTACCCCAATCCAAACCCATACCAAGAGACCCAGTACTTC	CASSYPNPNPYQETQYF
TRBV13	TRBJ1-2	-	-	TGTGCCAGCAGCTTAACCGCAGGTTCTAACTATGGCTACACCTTC	CASSLTAGSNYGYTF
TRBV25-1	TRBJ2-7	-	-	TGTGCCAGCAGTGAATCTCTGGGCGCCGAGCAGTACTTC	CASSESLGAEQYF
TRBV7-2	TRBJ2-5	many	-	TGTGCCAGCAGCCAAAGTGCAGGGAGGGAGACCCAGTACTTC	CASSQSAGRETQYF
TRBV11-2	TRBJ2-5	many	TRBD2	TGTGCCAGCAGCTTAAGACTAGCGGCCTCTGAGACCCAGTACTTC	CASSLRLAASETQYF
TRBV6-2/TRBV6-3	TRBJ2-1	once	-	TGTGCCAGCATGATCAGTGCCTACAATGAGCAGTTCTTC	CASMISAYNEQFF
TRBV2	TRBJ2-7	many	-	TGTGCCAGCAGTCCGGGATCAGGCTCCTACGAGCAGTACTTC	CASSPGSGSYEQYF
TRBV28	TRBJ1-1	many	TRBD1	TGTGCCAGCAGAACAGGGGATAGCACTGAAGCTTTCTTT	CASRTGDSTEAFF
TRBV24-1	TRBJ2-2	many	TRBD2	TGTGCCACCAGTGATTTAAACGGACTAGCTACCGGGGAGCTGTTTTTT	CATSDLNGLATGELFF
TRBV29-1	TRBJ1-2	-	-	TGCAGCGGAGACAGATCTGACTATGGCTACACCTTC	CSGDRSDYGYTF
TRBV9	TRBJ1-2	many	TRBD1	TGTGCCAGCAGCGTAAGTCGGGACAGGAGCCTCTATGGCTACACCTTC	CASSVSRDRSLYGYTF
TRBV28	TRBJ2-7	many	-	TGTGCCAGCACCCCTGGGGGATCCTACGAGCAGTACTTC	CASTPGGSYEQYF
TRBV19	TRBJ1-2	few	-	TGTGCCAGTAGTATGTCAGGTGCAGGGCTGGGCGGCTACACCTTC	CASSMSGAGLGGYTF